These 5 T cell receptor beta chains came from one sample sequenced in a study of blood T cell repertoires in COVID-19. The assay was immunoSEQ multiplex PCR, and TCRdb's table has in-frame clones only and misses some. Of under 200,000 clones detected, about 85% appear once; the ten largest clones hold about 1.2%. Sequenced: peripheral blood. These receptors all come from a man aged 55 to 69 who had recovered from COVID-19.

This sequence joins TRBV6-5 and TRBJ2-7, with D perhaps matching TRBD2 (5 bases). The CDR3 runs 14 residues. Trimming took off 6 bases at V and 0 bases at J, with 12 bases between the two ends. Germline values: CDR1 MNHEY, CDR2 SVGAGI. Here the CDR3 DNA reads TGTGCCAGCAGACCCCCGGGGAGCTCCTACGAGCAGTACTTC. Protein: CASRPPGSSYEQYF.

The gene calls are TRBV7-3 and TRBJ2-5; 7 bases are shared with TRBD1. V gave up 0 bases and J gave up 5 bases; unmatched junction bases: 6. Germline V gene lookup returns CDR1 SGHTA and CDR2 FQGTGA. The CDR3 length is 15 residues. This CDR3 reads CASSLTGGARETQYF. CDR3 DNA: TGTGCCAGCAGCTTAACAGGGGGCGCAAGGGAGACCCAGTACTTC.

The V call is TRBV13, the J call TRBJ1-2; D gene unclear. The germline V and J ends were trimmed by 5 bases and 6 bases, with 19 bases remaining between them. The CDR3 is 15 amino acids. Germline CDR1 reads PRHDT; CDR2 reads FYEKMQ (reference sequence). CDR3 nucleotide sequence: TGTGCCAGCAGCCGTATTCTTACCGCCGGGGATGGCTACACCTTC. This translates into CASSRILTAGDGYTF.

This chain joins TRBV2 and TRBJ1-3; D perhaps matches TRBD1 (5 bases). Germline values: CDR1 SNHLY, CDR2 FYNNEI. The V end lost 9 bases, the J end lost 4 bases, and 16 bases lay between the germline ends. This CDR3 region has 14 residues. Here the CDR3 reads CARQALESGNTIYF. The CDR3 nucleotides are TGTGCCAGACAGGCACTTGAGTCAGGAAACACCATATATTTT.

V and J are TRBV5-1 and TRBJ2-1; possible D gene TRBD2, 5 bases. Germline V CDR1 and CDR2: SGHRS, YFSETQ. Trimming took off 7 bases at V and 0 bases at J, with 14 bases between the two ends. The CDR3 loop spans 15 amino acids. DNA of the CDR3: TGCGCCAGCTATACTAGTGGGAGCTCCTACAATGAGCAGTTCTTC. Translating gives CASYTSGSSYNEQFF.